This T cell receptor beta chain was obtained from a study of T cell clonality in common variable immunodeficiency. Germline-derived CDR1 and CDR2 are MNHEY and SMNVEV (reference sequence). Trimming took off 8 bases at V and 3 bases at J, with 22 bases between the two ends. The CDR3 is 16 amino acids. There are many counts of this clone. The DNA ends 3 residues before the CDR3 does, and the rest of the CDR3 is filled in from the germline J gene. The protocol was immunoSEQ multiplex PCR, while the TCRdb copy is restricted to in-frame clones and leaves out a portion. The sample has roughly 32,000 clones, none seen only once.

The TCR originated in a person aged 18 to 75 in good health. The chain is built from TRBV27 and TRBJ1-1, with D maybe TRBD1 (5 bases). Specimen: peripheral blood mononuclear cells. CDR3 bases read: TGTGCCAGCCCTCGGCTGGGCAGGGAAGGGGACACTGAA. Translated: CASPRLGREGDTE. The CDR3 as a whole reads CASPRLGREGDTEAFF.